The 8 T cell receptor beta chains below come from one sample, sequenced in a study of untreated major depressive disorder. Method: immunoSEQ multiplex PCR; TCRdb's copy keeps in-frame clones and lacks some. The table includes approximately 20,000 clones, 70% to 90% detected once. Input material: CD4+ T cells from PBMCs. The receptors here all came from a woman in her 30s in good health.

V is TRBV4-2 and J is TRBJ2-7; D assignment may be TRBD1 or TRBD2 (6 bases each). With 0 bases removed from V and 2 bases from J, the gap between germline ends came to 14 bases. Per germline, CDR1 LGHNA and CDR2 YNFKEQ. CDR3 length: 16 residues. CDR3 sequence reads: CASSQDRGLATYEQYF. The CDR3 DNA sequence: TGTGCCAGCAGCCAAGATCGGGGGCTAGCAACCTACGAGCAGTACTTC.

The chain uses TRBV4-1 and TRBJ2-3, with 13 bases identical to TRBD2. CDR1 and CDR2 (germline): MGHRA, YSYEKL. The ends lost 3 bases at V and 7 bases at J; junction bases unmatched: 4. There are 15 residues in the CDR3. CDR3 bases: TGCGCCAGCAGCCATGGACTAGCGGGAGATTATACGCAGTATTTT. Translating gives CASSHGLAGDYTQYF.

The chain couples TRBV9 to TRBJ2-2; the D gene is possibly TRBD1 (5 bases). Germline-derived CDR1 and CDR2 are SGDLS and YYNGEE. The CDR3 runs 17 residues. V lost 2 bases and J lost 5, with 19 bases in between. CDR3 loop: CASSVSSRRVSTGELFF. The CDR3 bases are TGTGCCAGCAGCGTCTCCTCCCGCAGGGTTTCAACCGGGGAGCTGTTTTTT.

The V call is TRBV13, the J call TRBJ1-3; 8 nucleotides agree with TRBD1. CDR1 is PRHDT and CDR2 is FYEKMQ in the germline V gene (reference sequence). CDR3 length: 17 amino acids. V was clipped by 4 bases and J by 7 bases; unmatched bases: 15. CDR3 protein: CASSSGIRQGKRNTIYF. The CDR3 DNA reads as TGTGCCAGCAGCTCCGGAATAAGACAGGGGAAGAGGAACACCATATATTTT.

This rearrangement joins TRBV29-1 to TRBJ2-3; 12 nucleotides align to TRBD2. J gave up 6 bases and V 6 bases, and 7 bases lay outside the gene matches. The germline CDR1 and CDR2 sequences are SQVTM and ANQGSEA. This CDR3 region has 14 residues. CDR3: CSVRTSGKGDTQYF. CDR3 coding DNA: TGCAGCGTACGGACTAGCGGGAAGGGTGATACGCAGTATTTT.

This chain joins TRBV6-6 and TRBJ1-4; D not certain. V gave up 11 bases and J gave up 4 bases, with 17 bases separating them. The CDR3 contains 14 residues. Looked up from germline, CDR1 is MNHNY and CDR2 is SVGAGI (reference sequence). CDR3 amino acids: CAVLVQNYNEKLFF. DNA of the CDR3: TGTGCCGTCCTGGTACAGAACTATAATGAAAAACTGTTTTTT.

This chain uses TRBV2 with TRBJ2-7, with 8 positions matching TRBD2. CDR1 and CDR2 (germline): SNHLY, FYNNEI. The junction had 8 bases not matched to a gene; V was cut back by 8 bases and J by 8 bases. The CDR3 is made up of 12 amino acids. The CDR3: CASSGGFYKQYF. CDR3 coding DNA: TGTGCCAGCTCGGGGGGGTTTTATAAGCAGTACTTC.

The V gene is TRBV27, the J gene TRBJ1-1; D gene ambiguous. V was shortened by 5 bases and J by 1 base, with 14 bases between the two germline ends. Germline V lookup: CDR1 MNHEY, CDR2 SMNVEV (reference sequence). This CDR3 region has 15 residues. The CDR3 here is CASSARTETNTEAFF. CDR3 sequence (DNA): TGTGCCAGCAGTGCCCGGACGGAAACGAACACTGAAGCTTTCTTT.